This T cell receptor beta chain was obtained from a study of shared clonotypes between healthy human individuals. Study background: Sampling drew on donors who were a couple of women and three men aged 18 to 49. Study-level results: Sampling included only blood; tissue repertoires likely differ. Across several donors, naive CD4 shared 5% to 6%, naive CD8 around 4%, memory CD4 more than 2%, memory CD8 0.35% to 0.5%.

Trimming stripped 5 bases from V and 6 bases from J, with 10 bases between. The V gene's germline CDR1 is MNHEY and CDR2 SMNVEV (reference sequence). The CDR3 is 12 residues long. Original handling: Junction-only sequences without quality scores were provided by ImmunoSEQ, so filtering was different. The assay was immunoSEQ multiplex PCR, and TCRdb's table has in-frame clones only and misses some. V, J and clone size derive from that table, while D and trimming were established from the DNA sequence. The sample holds about 2.1 million clones, 85% to 95% seen once. CD45RO-negative cells were positively selected for CCR7, leaving out terminally differentiated effector memory CD45RA+ cells. Details on this clone: Antigen: not known.

Sequences were obtained from naive CD8+ T cells from PBMCs. The rearrangement joins TRBV27 to TRBJ1-1; the D gene is possibly TRBD1 (6 bases). The TCR comes from a young man in good health. Some clones in this sample may be carry-over from other donors' samples. Here the CDR3 DNA reads TGTGCCAGCAGTGCTAGGGGGGCTGAAGCTTTCTTT. It encodes CASSARGAEAFF.